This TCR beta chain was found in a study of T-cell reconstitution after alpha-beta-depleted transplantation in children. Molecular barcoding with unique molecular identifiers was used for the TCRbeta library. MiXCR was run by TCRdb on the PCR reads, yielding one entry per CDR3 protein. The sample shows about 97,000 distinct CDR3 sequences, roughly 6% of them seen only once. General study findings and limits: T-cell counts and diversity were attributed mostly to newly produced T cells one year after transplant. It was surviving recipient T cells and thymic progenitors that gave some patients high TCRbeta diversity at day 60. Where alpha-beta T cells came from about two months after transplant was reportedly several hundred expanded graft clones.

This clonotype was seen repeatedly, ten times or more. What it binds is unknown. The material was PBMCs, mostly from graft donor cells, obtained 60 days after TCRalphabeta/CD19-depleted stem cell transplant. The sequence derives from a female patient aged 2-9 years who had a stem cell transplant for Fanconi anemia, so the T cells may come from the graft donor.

The CDR3 sequence: CASSRLAGPYEQYF. The CDR3 DNA sequence: TGTGCCAGCAGTCGCCTAGCGGGGCCCTACGAGCAGTACTTC. The chain links TRBV12-3 or TRBV12-4 to TRBJ2-7; 9 nucleotides line up with TRBD2. This CDR3 spans 14 amino acids. V lost 5 bases and J lost 2; bases outside the gene matches: 4.